The 21 T cell receptor beta chains given below trace back to one sample, sequenced in a study of tissue T cells after allogeneic stem cell transplantation (dated by TCRdb to between 2021 and 2023). Receptor libraries were prepared by the immunoSEQ multiplex PCR assay. TCRdb holds this immuneACCESS table with in-frame rearrangements only. Some clones are missing; in checked studies, unresolved V genes explain under half, and the rest has no known cause. The sample yields about 2,600 clones; around 49% were counted once. The ten most abundant clones make up approximately 15% of the sample. This sample's time point label indicates: mouse harvest day 14 after allogeneic transplant. Each mouse graft consisted of 10^7 T-cell-depleted bone marrow cells plus 10^6 splenic CD5+ T cells and was given by tail vein injection. Source material: gut tissue. The receptors derive from a female BALB/c mouse given C57BL/6 T cells with graft-versus-host disease after an allogeneic hematopoietic cell transplant.

The count of this clone is one. Mouse gene names and germline throughout. The read finishes 1 residue shy of the CDR3 end, and the germline J gene is used to complete it. The V call is TRBV13-1, the J call TRBJ2-3, with a weak D call TRBD2 (6 bases). The length of the CDR3 is 15 residues. V lost 0 bases and J 3 bases, leaving 11 bases between the germline ends. Per the germline V gene, CDR1 is NSHNY and CDR2 is SYGAGN. CDR3 sequence reads: CASSDALGEAETLYF. The sequenced part of the CDR3 DNA is TGTGCCAGCAGTGATGCACTGGGAGAGGCAGAAACGCTGTAT.

As regards this clone: Mouse germline and gene names are used. The read stops 1 residue short of the end of the CDR3; the missing end is completed from the germline J gene. The genes are TRBV3 and TRBJ2-1, with 8 positions matching TRBD1. This CDR3 spans 15 amino acids. Germline V lookup: CDR1 SNHLY, CDR2 FYNGKV (reference sequence). The trim removed 1 base at V and 1 base at J, leaving 0 bases unmatched. The CDR3 protein is CASSLGQGNYAEQFF. Incomplete CDR3 DNA: TGTGCCAGCAGCTTAGGACAGGGGAACTATGCTGAGCAGTTC.

As regards this clone: The germline and genes are mouse ones. The CDR3 DNA, read in part, is TGTGCCAGCAGTCGGCAGGGTGCAGAAACGCTGTAT. Translating gives CASSRQGAETLY. The whole CDR3 region reads CASSRQGAETLYF. V is TRBV26 and J is TRBJ2-3; unclear D gene. The read comes to an end 1 residue before the CDR3 does, leaving the germline J gene to fill in the end. The V gene lost 4 bases and the J gene lost 1 base, with 6 bases spanning the gap. This CDR3 region has 13 residues. CDR1 is KGHPV and CDR2 is FQNQEV in the germline V gene (reference sequence).

In the case of this clone: Genes here carry mouse names. The read ends 1 residue before the CDR3 terminus; that terminus is restored from the germline J gene. The chain uses TRBV3 and TRBJ2-5; 8 bases agree with TRBD2. Per germline, CDR1 SNHLY and CDR2 FYNGKV (reference sequence). This CDR3 is 15 amino acids long. V dropped 5 bases and J dropped 0; count of bases not matched to a gene: 4. The CDR3 protein is CASSKDWANQDTQYF. The DNA read from the CDR3 is TGTGCCAGCAGCAAGGACTGGGCAAACCAAGACACCCAGTAC.

In regard to this clone: The gene names here belong to mouse. The read ends 1 residue shy of where the CDR3 ends; the end is completed using the germline J gene. This rearrangement joins TRBV3 to TRBJ2-2; D might be TRBD1 or TRBD2, each matching 6 bases. The germline V gene encodes CDR1 SNHLY and CDR2 FYNGKV (reference sequence). The CDR3 runs 15 residues. V was pared by 2 bases and J by 4 bases, with 11 bases between. Here the CDR3 reads CASSLTGAGTGQLYF. Incomplete CDR3 DNA: TGTGCCAGCAGCTTAACGGGGGCCGGCACCGGGCAGCTCTAC.

This clone has a single count. Gene names denote mouse genes. The CDR3 bases that were read are TGTGCCAGCAGTTTAGGTCAAAACACCTTGTAC. Its translation: CASSLGQNTLY. The CDR3 in its entirety is CASSLGQNTLYF. The gene calls are TRBV15 and TRBJ2-4; D gene unclear. The read halts 1 residue ahead of the CDR3 end, with the missing end drawn from the germline J gene. Germline V CDR1 and CDR2: SGHND, FRSKSL. V was clipped by 1 base and J by 1 base, with 0 bases between them. CDR3 length: 12 amino acids. The full variable domain, rest sourced from reference TRBV15 and TRBJ2-4, is DAGVTQTPRHEVAEKGQTIILKCEPVSGHNDLFWYRQTKIQGLELLSYFRSKSLMEDGGAFKDRFKAEMLNSSFSTLKIQPTEPKDSAVYLCASSLGQNTLYFGAGTRLSVL.

This clone has more than one count but fewer than ten. Gene names and germline refer to mouse. Read sequence stops 1 residue before the CDR3 end, and the germline J gene provides the missing end. The chain uses TRBV26 and TRBJ2-2; D is unresolved. V was trimmed by 3 bases and J by 2 bases, leaving 7 bases between them. The CDR3 spans 14 residues. The germline CDR1 and CDR2 sequences are KGHPV and FQNQEV (reference sequence). CDR3 loop: CASSLAVNTGQLYF. CDR3 DNA, as far as it was read: TGTGCCAGCAGTCTTGCAGTCAACACCGGGCAGCTCTAC.

Comment on this clone: Gene names follow the mouse nomenclature. The read terminates 1 residue ahead of where the CDR3 ends, so the germline J gene completes it. The rearrangement links TRBV13-2 to TRBJ1-2, with D hard to call. V was pared by 3 bases and J by 0 bases, with 0 bases between. The germline gives CDR1 NNHNN, CDR2 SYGAGS (reference sequence). This CDR3 is built from 11 residues. Incomplete CDR3 DNA: TGTGCCAGCGGTGCAAACTCCGACTACACC. As protein: CASGANSDYT. The full CDR3 is CASGANSDYTF.

As to this clone: Gene names are mouse gene names. The DNA read from the CDR3 is TGTGCCAGCTCTCGGATTTCCAACGAAAGATTATTT. Its translation: CASSRISNERLF. The complete CDR3 sequence is CASSRISNERLFF. V gene TRBV12-2 combines with J gene TRBJ1-4; D gene uncertain. The CDR3 goes on 1 residue after the read ends, and that part is filled in from the germline J gene. Germline V gives CDR1 SGHLS, CDR2 HYDKME. Trimming stripped 2 bases from V and 0 bases from J, with 3 bases between. The CDR3 totals 13 residues.

This clone was counted only a few times. Any gene name here is a mouse gene name. From the germline J gene comes the end of the CDR3, since the read stops 1 residue before it. The J gene is TRBJ2-7, the V gene TRBV24; TRBD1 matches at 10 bases. CDR3 length: 15 residues. CDR1 is KGHTA and CDR2 is FRNEEI in the germline V gene. Trimming cost V 2 bases and J 1 base; bases outside gene matches: 2. This CDR3 is CASSLGDRGSYEQYF. The CDR3 bases that were read are TGTGCCAGCAGTCTGGGGGACAGGGGTTCCTATGAACAGTAC.

About this clone itself: Mouse names are used for the genes. The CDR3 end lies 1 residue beyond the end of the read and is filled in from the germline J gene. The chain is built from TRBV13-3 and TRBJ2-7, with unresolved D. CDR3 size: 11 residues. From germline, CDR1 is NNHDY and CDR2 SYVADS. The ends were cut back, 9 bases at V and 4 bases at J, with 11 bases in the middle. CDR3 DNA (partial): TGTGCCACCGAACGGCTTTATGAACAGTAC. Translation: CATERLYEQY. In full, the CDR3 reads CATERLYEQYF.

A note on this clone: Germline and genes: mouse. The observed sequence ends 1 residue before the CDR3 terminus, with the missing tail filled in from the germline J gene. The chain has TRBV17 and TRBJ2-2; 12 nucleotides align to TRBD2. CDR3 size: 15 residues. The trim removed 5 bases at V and 2 bases at J, leaving 0 bases unmatched. The germline V gene has CDR1 MNHDT and CDR2 YYDKIL. The covered CDR3 bases are TGTGCTAGCAGTGGACTGGGGGGGAACACCGGGCAGCTCTAC. Protein product: CASSGLGGNTGQLY. The full CDR3 reads CASSGLGGNTGQLYF.

There are a few counts of this clone. Each gene name is a mouse one. The read finishes 1 residue shy of the CDR3 end, and the germline J gene is used to complete it. J is TRBJ2-7 and V is TRBV16; 10 bases match TRBD2. The CDR3 runs 13 residues. V lost 5 bases and J lost 4; bases outside the gene matches: 2. The V gene's germline CDR1 is SGHSA and CDR2 FRNQAP. CDR3 DNA (partial): TGTGCAAGCAGCCAGGGACTGGGGTATGAACAGTAC. Residues: CASSQGLGYEQY. The whole CDR3 is CASSQGLGYEQYF.

Turning to this clone: Mouse gene names apply. The CDR3 spells CASSHRGRTEVFF. CDR3 bases read: TGTGCCAGCAGTCACAGGGGGCGGACAGAAGTCTTC. The chain is built from TRBV19 and TRBJ1-1; 9 bases are shared with TRBD1. The missing CDR3 end, 1 residue past where the read stops, is filled in from the germline J gene. Germline CDR1 is FNHDT and CDR2 is SITEND (reference sequence). The CDR3 contains 13 residues. V was pared by 4 bases and J by 5 bases, with 3 bases of the junction left unmatched.

This clone was found once. Genes and germline come from the mouse. The missing CDR3 end, 1 residue past where the read stops, is filled in from the germline J gene. The J gene is TRBJ1-1, the V gene TRBV16, with TRBD1 identical over 8 bases. There are 14 residues in the CDR3. V lost 5 bases and J lost 11; bases outside the gene matches: 13. Germline CDR1 reads SGHSA; CDR2 reads FRNQAP. CDR3 loop: CASSERGGRGLVFF. The sequenced CDR3 bases are TGTGCAAGCAGCGAGAGGGGAGGCAGGGGGCTGGTCTTC.

A single count supports this clone. The gene names given are mouse names. The CDR3 DNA, read in part, is TGTGCCAGCAGTATGGGGACAGGGGTAGACACCCAGTAC. Protein: CASSMGTGVDTQY. The CDR3 in its entirety is CASSMGTGVDTQYF. The chain is built from TRBV19 and TRBJ2-5, with TRBD1 matching over 10 bases. The CDR3 end falls 1 residue outside the read, so it is completed with the germline J gene. The CDR3 loop spans 14 amino acids. Per the germline V gene, CDR1 is FNHDT and CDR2 is SITEND (reference sequence). Losses at the gene ends were 2 bases for V and 5 bases for J; bases not matched to a gene: 2.

As for this clone: Gene and germline names: mouse. The CDR3 is cut off 1 residue early in the read; its end comes from the germline J gene. This chain joins TRBV31 and TRBJ1-4; the D gene is possibly TRBD1 (6 bases). Germline V gene data show CDR1 as GKSSPN and CDR2 as SITVG. V was clipped by 4 bases and J by 4 bases, with 10 bases between them. CDR3 length: 13 residues. The CDR3 reads CAWTGAHNERLFF. Partial CDR3 DNA: TGTGCCTGGACAGGGGCCCACAACGAAAGATTATTT.

A remark on this clone: Gene names are the mouse ones. The CDR3 extends 1 residue past the end of the read, so its final part is completed from the germline J gene. The rearrangement joins TRBV3 to TRBJ2-7; the D is unclear. Germline CDR1 is SNHLY and CDR2 is FYNGKV (reference sequence). This CDR3 region has 13 residues. Trimming removed 2 bases from V and 2 bases from J, with 7 bases in between. The CDR3 sequence is CASSLFPPYEQYF. The sequenced part of the CDR3 DNA is TGTGCCAGCAGCTTATTTCCCCCCTATGAACAGTAC.

Of note for this clone: Gene names and germline match the mouse. The DNA ends 1 residue before the CDR3 does, and the rest of the CDR3 is filled in from the germline J gene. V is TRBV19 and J is TRBJ2-7, with D tentatively TRBD2 (6 bases). There are 12 residues in the CDR3. Germline CDR1 is FNHDT and CDR2 is SITEND (reference sequence). Trimming pared 3 bases from V and 4 bases from J, leaving 8 bases between. This CDR3 is CASSRLDYEQYF. Partial CDR3 DNA: TGTGCCAGCAGTAGACTGGATTATGAACAGTAC.

This clone has a handful of counts. Mouse gene names apply. The CDR3 end is not reached by the read, which stops 1 residue before it; the germline J gene fills it in. V and J are TRBV20 and TRBJ1-1; no clear D gene. Germline-derived CDR1 and CDR2 are GFQATS and STVNSAI. Between the trimmed V and J ends, which lost 3 bases and 0 bases, there was a span of 5 bases. This CDR3 has 12 amino acids. The CDR3 region is CGASNANTEVFF. The DNA read from the CDR3 is TGTGGTGCTAGCAATGCAAACACAGAAGTCTTC.

Remarks on this clone: Gene names follow the mouse nomenclature. The CDR3 end lies 1 residue beyond the end of the read and is filled in from the germline J gene. This chain uses TRBV13-3 with TRBJ1-1; D unresolved. The CDR3 extends over 12 amino acids. CDR1 NNHDY and CDR2 SYVADS come from the germline V gene. Deletions cut 1 base from V and 7 bases from J, with 8 bases between. The covered CDR3 bases are TGTGCCAGCAGTGATCCCAGGTTAGAAGTCTTC. Translating gives CASSDPRLEVF. From start to end, the CDR3 is CASSDPRLEVFF.